The 32 T cell receptor beta chains below were found in one sample sequenced in a study of shared clonotypes between healthy human individuals. TCRdb keeps only in-frame clones here, not all; method: immunoSEQ multiplex PCR. Found here are hundreds of thousands of clones, less than 75% of them singletons; the top ten hold about 9.4%. Sequencing input: memory CD4+ T cells sorted from blood. Subset reported: CD45RA-negative fraction. These receptors all stem from a man younger than 40 in good health.

The chain employs TRBV25-1 and TRBJ2-1, with D perhaps matching TRBD1 (6 bases). The CDR3 has 14 amino acids. Germline CDR1 reads MGHDK; CDR2 reads SYGVNS. The CDR3 reads CATTVRGENNEQFF. The CDR3 nucleotides are TGTGCTACAACTGTCAGGGGAGAAAACAATGAGCAGTTCTTC.

The J gene is TRBJ2-7, the V gene TRBV6-1; D is possibly TRBD2 (6 bases). CDR3 length: 13 amino acids. The V end lost 6 bases, the J end lost 5 bases, and 14 bases lay between the germline ends. Germline V gene sequence: CDR1 MNHNS, CDR2 SASEGT. CDR3 in DNA: TGTGCCAGCAGGGGAGCGGGTTACAACGAGCAGTACTTC. It translates to CASRGAGYNEQYF.

This clone was seen only a few times. The genes are TRBV7-8 and TRBJ2-5; D is ambiguous. Trimming removed 7 bases from V and 4 bases from J, with 10 bases in between. CDR1 is SGHVS, CDR2 FQNEAQ, per germline. This CDR3 contains 12 residues. The CDR3 reads CASTNPAETQYF. The DNA of the CDR3 is TGTGCCAGCACCAACCCGGCAGAGACCCAGTACTTC.

Only a few counts were recorded for this clone. The chain recombines TRBV6-1 with TRBJ2-7; 7 bases are a match to TRBD1. V lost 4 bases, J lost 6 bases, and 9 bases stayed unmatched. The CDR3 sequence is 14 residues long. CDR1 and CDR2 from the germline V gene are MNHNS and SASEGT. CDR3 sequence reads: CASSVQGQPSEQYF. The DNA for the CDR3 is TGTGCCAGCAGTGTACAGGGGCAGCCCTCCGAGCAGTACTTC.

This rearrangement joins TRBV18 to TRBJ2-3; D remains unclear. CDR1 is KGHSH, CDR2 LQKENI, per germline. V was cut by 2 bases and J by 3 bases, with 15 bases left in between. This CDR3 comprises 16 residues. The CDR3, as DNA: TGTGCCAGCTCACCAAGTTCTGGAACCTCAACAGATACGCAGTATTTT. It codes for CASSPSSGTSTDTQYF.

The rearrangement uses TRBV9 and TRBJ2-7; D uncertain. Germline CDR1 reads SGDLS; CDR2 reads YYNGEE. V gave up 0 bases and J gave up 7 bases, with 14 bases separating them. The CDR3 spans 14 residues. DNA of the CDR3: TGTGCCAGCAGCGTAGGGAGTACTTTCCGGGAGCAGTACTTC. Translated: CASSVGSTFREQYF. Full variable domain (outside the CDR3, taken from reference TRBV9 and TRBJ2-7): DSGVTQTPKHLITATGQRVTLRCSPRSGDLSVYWYQQSLDQGLQFLIQYYNGEERAKGNILERFSAQQFPDLHSELNLSSLELGDSALYFCASSVGSTFREQYFGPGTRLTVT.

This chain joins TRBV23-1 and TRBJ2-6; D gene unclear. TRBV23-1 is an open reading frame, and its role is uncertain. The CDR3 is made up of 18 amino acids. Trimming cost V 5 bases and J 5 bases, with 22 bases left between them. The chain's CDR3 is CASSGCGLEQSRANVLTF. CDR3 DNA sequence: TGCGCCAGCAGTGGATGTGGGCTCGAACAAAGTCGGGCCAACGTCCTGACTTTC.

The chain recombines TRBV28 with TRBJ2-7; D gene uncertain. Trimming took 3 bases from V and 12 from J, leaving 18 bases between them. Germline CDR1 and CDR2: MDHEN and SYDVKM. The CDR3 totals 13 residues. The CDR3 DNA is TGTGCCAGCAGTTTGGATACCCGCCCGGCGCGGTACTTC. As protein: CASSLDTRPARYF.

This clone was seen once. The chain links TRBV28 to TRBJ1-3; D is unresolved. With 6 bases removed from V and 4 bases from J, the gap between germline ends came to 7 bases. CDR3 length: 12 amino acids. Germline CDR1 reads MDHEN; CDR2 reads SYDVKM. The CDR3 region is CASREQGNTIYF. CDR3 bases: TGTGCCAGCAGGGAACAGGGAAACACCATATATTTT.

The rearrangement joins TRBV28 to TRBJ2-5; D might be TRBD1 (5 bases). Per germline, CDR1 MDHEN and CDR2 SYDVKM. There are 15 residues in the CDR3. V was cut by 6 bases and J by 1 base, with 15 bases left in between. CDR3 sequence: CASRLTQEFQETQYF. The CDR3 DNA is TGTGCCAGCAGGCTAACACAGGAATTCCAAGAGACCCAGTACTTC.

This chain uses TRBV7-9 with TRBJ1-4; tentative D call: TRBD1 (5 bases). CDR1 and CDR2 from the germline V gene are SEHNR and FQNEAQ (reference sequence). V lost 6 bases, J lost 8 bases, and 19 bases lay in between. This CDR3 contains 15 residues. The CDR3, as DNA: TGTGCCAGCAGATCTTCGCGGGGGTTGGGGGAAAAACTGTTTTTT. It specifies CASRSSRGLGEKLFF. Full variable domain (outside the CDR3, taken from reference TRBV7-9 and TRBJ1-4): DTGVSQNPRHKITKRGQNVTFRCDPISEHNRLYWYRQTLGQGPEFLTYFQNEAQLEKSRLLSDRFSAERPKGSFSTLEIQRTEQGDSAMYLCASRSSRGLGEKLFFGSGTQLSVL.

This chain joins TRBV9 and TRBJ2-1; 7 nucleotides align to TRBD2. The CDR3 sequence is 14 residues long. CDR1 SGDLS and CDR2 YYNGEE come from the germline V gene. J lost 5 bases, V lost 6 bases, and 8 bases had no gene match. The CDR3 spells CASMEGSGNNEQFF. The CDR3 region has the DNA TGTGCCAGCATGGAAGGCAGCGGGAACAATGAGCAGTTCTTC.

This clone has a handful of counts. This CDR3 is also generated by other DNA sequences in the sample. The DNA for the CDR3 is TGTGCCAGCAGTCTAGGGGGTCAGCCCCAGCATTTT. Protein sequence: CASSLGGQPQHF. The chain couples TRBV28 to TRBJ1-5; D is perhaps TRBD1 (6 bases). Germline-derived CDR1 and CDR2 are MDHEN and SYDVKM. The V end was cut by 5 bases, the J end by 6 bases, with 8 bases between. The CDR3 is 12 residues long.

This clone was seen more than once but under ten times. V and J are TRBV2 and TRBJ1-1, with TRBD1 identical over 7 bases. The CDR3 contains 16 residues. J lost 5 bases, V lost 3 bases, and 12 bases had no gene match. Per the germline V gene, CDR1 is SNHLY and CDR2 is FYNNEI. CDR3 coding DNA: TGTGCCAGCAGTGACCCGGACAGGCGACAAAGGACTGAAGCTTTCTTT. Translation: CASSDPDRRQRTEAFF.

J is TRBJ2-5 and V is TRBV7-6; unclear D gene. V shed 4 bases and J shed 1 base, with 1 base lying between them. Germline loops: CDR1 SGHVS, CDR2 FNYEAQ. The CDR3 loop spans 11 amino acids. The CDR3 spells CASSSQETQYF. CDR3 coding DNA: TGTGCCAGCAGCTCCCAAGAGACCCAGTACTTC.

This sequence joins TRBV29-1 and TRBJ2-7; D assignment may be TRBD1 or TRBD2 (5 bases each). The CDR3 sequence is 14 residues long. Per the germline V gene, CDR1 is SQVTM and CDR2 is ANQGSEA. Deletions cut 4 bases from V and 2 bases from J, with 15 bases between. CDR3 region: CSVAGAVSPYEQYF. DNA of the CDR3: TGCAGCGTTGCCGGGGCAGTTTCACCCTACGAGCAGTACTTC.

V gene TRBV10-3 combines with J gene TRBJ2-1; D unclear. The germline gives CDR1 ENHRY, CDR2 SYGVKD. The length of the CDR3 is 15 residues. The V and J ends lost 2 bases and 2 bases respectively, with 10 bases between them. Written as DNA, the CDR3 is TGTGCCATCAGTGAGGTTGGGCAGACCTACAATGAGCAGTTCTTC. It specifies CAISEVGQTYNEQFF.

The chain couples TRBV7-9 to TRBJ1-5, with D perhaps TRBD1 (6 bases). Germline V gene data show CDR1 as SEHNR and CDR2 as FQNEAQ (reference sequence). The CDR3 spans 14 residues. Trimming removed 5 bases at V and 5 bases at J, with 13 bases between. The CDR3: CASSPLGQHQPQHF. Here the CDR3 DNA reads TGTGCCAGCAGCCCCCTCGGACAGCATCAGCCCCAGCATTTT.

V gene TRBV7-2 combines with J gene TRBJ2-3; D is perhaps TRBD2 (6 bases). V lost 1 base and J lost 4, with 21 bases in between. Germline V CDR1 and CDR2: SGHTA, FQGNSA. This CDR3 is 18 amino acids long. Here the CDR3 reads CASSLVMVGTPGADTQYF. The DNA for the CDR3 is TGTGCCAGCAGCTTAGTTATGGTGGGGACTCCGGGGGCAGATACGCAGTATTTT.

J is TRBJ2-5 and V is TRBV15; D is unresolved. CDR3 length: 14 amino acids. Looked up from germline, CDR1 is LNHNV and CDR2 is YYDKDF (reference sequence). V lost 1 base, J lost 0 bases, and 6 bases lay in between. In DNA form, the CDR3 reads TGTGCCACCAGCAGAGCACGGAACCAAGAGACCCAGTACTTC. Protein sequence: CATSRARNQETQYF.

The rearrangement uses TRBV4-1 and TRBJ1-2; tentative D call: TRBD1 (5 bases). Trimming cost V 1 base and J 0 bases, with 12 bases left between them. The CDR3 runs to 16 residues. Per germline, CDR1 MGHRA and CDR2 YSYEKL. Here the CDR3 DNA reads TGCGCCAGCAGCCAAGCCCCGGGACCGACTAACTATGGCTACACCTTC. It translates to CASSQAPGPTNYGYTF.

The rearrangement uses TRBV6-5 and TRBJ1-1; weak D call: TRBD1 (6 bases). This CDR3 has 14 amino acids. Germline values: CDR1 MNHEY, CDR2 SVGAGI. Trimming shortened V by 6 bases and J by 1 base, and 12 bases separated the two germline ends. The CDR3 nucleotides read TGTGCCAGCAGAACCGGGACATCGAACACTGAAGCTTTCTTT. Translated: CASRTGTSNTEAFF.

V is TRBV15 and J is TRBJ2-7; D is unclear. The V end lost 5 bases, the J end lost 1 base, and 12 bases lay between the germline ends. Germline assignment: CDR1 LNHNV and CDR2 YYDKDF (reference sequence). CDR3 length: 14 residues. The CDR3 region has the DNA TGTGCCACCAGCTTAACAATGCAGTCCTACGAGCAGTACTTC. This translates into CATSLTMQSYEQYF.

The V gene is TRBV5-6, the J gene TRBJ1-2, with 9 bases aligning to TRBD1. Germline assignment: CDR1 SGHDT and CDR2 YYEEEE. There are 14 residues in the CDR3. V shed 2 bases, J shed 6 bases, and the junction held 5 bases outside the gene matches. Here the CDR3 DNA reads TGTGCCAGCAGCTTAGGGACAGGGTGGAATGGCTACACCTTC. Its translation: CASSLGTGWNGYTF.

The chain employs TRBV2 and TRBJ2-2; 8 bases map to TRBD2. Germline CDR1 SNHLY, CDR2 FYNNEI. The CDR3 is made up of 13 amino acids. Trimming removed 5 bases from V and 4 bases from J; junction bases left unmatched: 0. This CDR3 is CASSTSGTGELFF. CDR3 sequence (DNA): TGTGCCAGCAGTACTAGCGGCACCGGGGAGCTGTTTTTT.

Details on this clone: Additional DNA sequences in this sample encode the identical CDR3. The J gene is TRBJ2-3, the V gene TRBV13; 10 bases line up with TRBD2. CDR3 length: 16 amino acids. CDR1 and CDR2 (germline): PRHDT, FYEKMQ (reference sequence). The V segment lost 4 bases and the J segment 2 bases; nucleotides outside the gene matches: 6. CDR3 sequence reads: CASSSASGSTTDTQYF. The CDR3 DNA sequence: TGTGCCAGCAGCTCCGCTAGCGGGAGTACCACAGATACGCAGTATTTT.

This clone was recorded a few times. This sequence joins TRBV7-6 and TRBJ1-1; a weak D match, TRBD1 (5 bases). There are 17 residues in the CDR3. Trimming pared 7 bases from V and 0 bases from J, leaving 21 bases between. CDR1 is SGHVS and CDR2 is FNYEAQ in the germline V gene. The CDR3 DNA is TGTGCCAGCACAAGACTAGGGGTTGGGGCCATGAACACTGAAGCTTTCTTT. This sequence encodes CASTRLGVGAMNTEAFF.

The V and J genes are TRBV7-3 and TRBJ2-1; unclear D gene. The CDR3 totals 15 residues. The V and J ends lost 6 bases and 0 bases respectively, with 12 bases between them. Germline V gene sequence: CDR1 SGHTA, CDR2 FQGTGA. Here the CDR3 reads CASSPLFGSYNEQFF. The CDR3 coding sequence is TGTGCCAGCAGTCCGCTGTTTGGCTCCTACAATGAGCAGTTCTTC.

This chain uses TRBV6-6 with TRBJ2-4, with TRBD2 matching over 7 bases. The junction had 7 bases not matched to a gene; V was cut back by 8 bases and J by 6 bases. The germline gives CDR1 MNHNY, CDR2 SVGAGI (reference sequence). There are 13 residues in the CDR3. CDR3 coding DNA: TGTGCCAGCGGGGGGGGGAGCGGAAACATTCAGTACTTC. Amino acid sequence: CASGGGSGNIQYF.

This clone was detected only a few times. V is TRBV9 and J is TRBJ2-1, with TRBD2 matching 13 bases. This CDR3 spans 17 amino acids. The J segment lost 0 bases and the V segment lost 4 bases, leaving 4 bases of the junction unmatched. The germline gives CDR1 SGDLS, CDR2 YYNGEE. DNA of the CDR3: TGTGCCAGCAGCCCAGGGACTAGCGGGACCTCCTACAATGAGCAGTTCTTC. As protein: CASSPGTSGTSYNEQFF.

The rearrangement uses TRBV21-1 and TRBJ2-7; the table assigns TRBD2, which was not confirmed against the DNA. TRBV21-1 is a pseudogene locus. CDR3 length: 15 amino acids. The CDR3: CASTPQLAGGYEQYF. DNA of the CDR3: TGTGCCAGCACCCCGCAACTAGCGGGAGGCTACGAGCAGTACTTC.

In its sample, this clone was seen a few times. The chain uses TRBV5-1 and TRBJ2-7, with D possibly TRBD2 on 5 matching bases. V was cut by 5 bases and J by 7 bases, with 19 bases left in between. The length of the CDR3 is 14 residues. Germline V lookup: CDR1 SGHRS, CDR2 YFSETQ. The CDR3 reads CASSLTLTTGEQYF. CDR3 nucleotide sequence: TGCGCCAGCAGTCTAACTCTCACTACGGGGGAGCAGTACTTC.